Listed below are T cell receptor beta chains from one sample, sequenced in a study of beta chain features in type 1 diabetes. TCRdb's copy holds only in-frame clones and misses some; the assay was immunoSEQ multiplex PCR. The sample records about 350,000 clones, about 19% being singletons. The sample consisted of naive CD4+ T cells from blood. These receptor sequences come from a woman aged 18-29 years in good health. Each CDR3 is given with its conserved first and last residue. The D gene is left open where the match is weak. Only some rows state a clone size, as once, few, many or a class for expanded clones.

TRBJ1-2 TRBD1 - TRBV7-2 CASTNRGQGYTF TGTGCCAGCACCAACAGGGGACAAGGCTACACCTTC
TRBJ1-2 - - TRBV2 CASSEAGGSYGYTF TGTGCCAGCAGTGAAGCGGGCGGGAGCTATGGCTACACCTTC
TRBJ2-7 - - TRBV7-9 CASSPRQGLHEQYF TGTGCCAGCAGCCCGCGACAGGGACTCCACGAGCAGTACTTC
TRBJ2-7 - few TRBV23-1 CASTPTKTYPYVEQYF TGCGCCAGCACCCCAACTAAGACGTACCCCTACGTGGAGCAGTACTTC
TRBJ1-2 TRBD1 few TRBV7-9 CASSFGQGVPGYTF TGTGCCAGCAGCTTTGGACAGGGGGTGCCTGGCTACACCTTC
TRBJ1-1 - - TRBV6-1 CASSGTGSTEAFF TGTGCCAGCAGTGGAACAGGGAGCACTGAAGCTTTCTTT
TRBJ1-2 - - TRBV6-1 CASTGVIYGYTF TGTGCCAGCACCGGGGTTATCTATGGCTACACCTTC
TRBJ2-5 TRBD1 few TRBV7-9 CASSRDRGRETQYF TGTGCCAGCAGCCGGGACAGGGGAAGGGAGACCCAGTACTTC
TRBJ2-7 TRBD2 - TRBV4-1 CASRTGTSGRHEQYF TGCGCCAGCAGGACCGGGACTAGCGGGAGACACGAGCAGTACTTC
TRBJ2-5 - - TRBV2 CASSERAATPGKETQYF TGTGCCAGCAGTGAACGAGCGGCTACCCCCGGGAAAGAGACCCAGTACTTC
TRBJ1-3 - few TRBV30 CAWSLQWAGNTIYF TGTGCCTGGAGCTTACAGTGGGCTGGAAACACCATATATTTT
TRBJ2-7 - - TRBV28 CASSLSTPYEQYF TGTGCCAGCAGTTTATCGACTCCATACGAGCAGTACTTC
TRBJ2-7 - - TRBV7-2 CASSLDTTYEQYF TGTGCCAGCAGCTTAGATACCACTTACGAGCAGTACTTC
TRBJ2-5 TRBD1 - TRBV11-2 CASSFGQGGGIQETQYF TGTGCCAGCAGCTTCGGACAGGGAGGCGGGATCCAAGAGACCCAGTACTTC
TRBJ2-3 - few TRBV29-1 CSVDPDREGTQYF TGCAGCGTTGATCCGGACAGAGAGGGGACGCAGTATTTT
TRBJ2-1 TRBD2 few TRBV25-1 CALTEGGVNEQFF TGTGCCCTCACGGAGGGAGGGGTCAATGAGCAGTTCTTC
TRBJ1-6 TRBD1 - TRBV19 CASSISRDRASGSPLHF TGTGCCAGTAGTATATCCCGGGACAGGGCTAGTGGATCACCCCTCCACTTT
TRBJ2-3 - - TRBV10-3 CAISLTDTDTQYF TGTGCCATCAGTCTGACTGACACAGATACGCAGTATTTT
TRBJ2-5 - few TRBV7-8 CASSFLRFQETQYF TGTGCCAGCAGCTTCCTCAGATTCCAAGAGACCCAGTACTTC
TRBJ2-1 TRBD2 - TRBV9 CASSLEAGRRADEQFF TGTGCCAGCAGCCTAGAAGCGGGGCGGCGAGCGGATGAGCAGTTCTTC
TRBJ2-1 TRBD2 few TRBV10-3 CASQRDRGNEQFF TGTGCCTCCCAGCGGGACCGAGGCAATGAGCAGTTCTTC
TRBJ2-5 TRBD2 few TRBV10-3 CAISPGLAEETQYF TGTGCCATCAGCCCAGGACTAGCGGAAGAGACCCAGTACTTC
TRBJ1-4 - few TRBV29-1 CSVARGDEKLFF TGCAGCGTTGCCAGGGGCGATGAAAAACTGTTTTTT
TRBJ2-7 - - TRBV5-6 CASSLQGLEQYF TGTGCCAGCAGTCTACAGGGTCTCGAGCAGTACTTC
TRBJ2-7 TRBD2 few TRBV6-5 CASSYSLAGGYEQYF TGTGCCAGCAGTTACTCATTAGCGGGGGGTTACGAGCAGTACTTC